These 7 T cell receptor beta chains came from one sample sequenced in a study of cytomegalovirus exposure and HLA in healthy donors. The PCR contained 60 Vbeta and 13 Jbeta primers. Libraries were prepared by immunoSEQ multiplex PCR; TCRdb keeps only in-frame clonotypes and omits some of them. The sample has more than 100,000 clones; about 64% are singletons. Source material: PBMCs. All receptors derive from a woman between 35 and 50 years old in good health and CMV-seronegative.

A few counts support this clone. This chain joins TRBV5-1 and TRBJ1-6, with no clear D. Germline CDR1 and CDR2: SGHRS and YFSETQ. The length of the CDR3 is 15 residues. V was shortened by 4 bases and J by 7 bases, with 15 bases between the two germline ends. The CDR3 DNA follows: TGCGCCAGCAGCCCGTCGGAGACGATAAATTCACCCCTCCACTTT. This encodes CASSPSETINSPLHF.

This chain links TRBV7-9 with TRBJ2-7; 7 bases map to TRBD1. With V trimmed by 3 bases and J by 1 base, 3 bases remained unmatched. The CDR3 consists of 14 residues. CDR1 is SEHNR and CDR2 is FQNEAQ in the germline V gene (reference sequence). CDR3 loop: CASSFTGASYEQYF. The CDR3 nucleotides are TGTGCCAGCAGCTTCACAGGGGCATCCTACGAGCAGTACTTC.

This clone was seen more than once but under ten times. The V gene is TRBV11-2, the J gene TRBJ2-5, with 9 bases aligning to TRBD2. The length of the CDR3 is 15 residues. Germline V lookup: CDR1 SGHAT, CDR2 FQNNGV. V shed 7 bases and J 4 bases; nucleotides not matched to a gene: 10. DNA of the CDR3: TGTGCCAGCATCCGGGGGGCTAGCGGGGCAGAGACCCAGTACTTC. Its translation is CASIRGASGAETQYF.

The chain couples TRBV5-1 to TRBJ2-3, with 12 bases that match TRBD2. J was trimmed by 2 bases and V by 5 bases; bases with no gene match: 6. The germline V gene encodes CDR1 SGHRS and CDR2 YFSETQ. The CDR3 has 16 residues. The CDR3 DNA follows: TGCGCCAGCAGGAAACTAGCGGGGGGCCTCACAGATACGCAGTATTTT. This gives the protein CASRKLAGGLTDTQYF.

V usage is TRBV6-1 and J usage is TRBJ1-2; D is undetermined. CDR3 length: 11 residues. Germline lookup yields CDR1 MNHNS and CDR2 SASEGT. Between the trimmed V and J ends, which lost 1 base and 8 bases, there was a span of 5 bases. In DNA, the CDR3 is TGTGCCAGCAGTGAAGTGGGCGGCTACACCTTC. Translating it yields CASSEVGGYTF.

On this clone itself: Other nucleotide sequences from this sample produce the same CDR3. The chain employs TRBV30 and TRBJ1-5, with TRBD1 identical over 8 bases. CDR1 GTSNPN and CDR2 SVGIG come from the germline V gene (reference sequence). Losses at the gene ends were 2 bases for V and 2 bases for J; bases not matched to a gene: 11. There are 17 residues in the CDR3. CDR3 amino acids: CAWSSLDRVSRNQPQHF. The CDR3 coding sequence is TGTGCCTGGAGTTCCTTGGACAGGGTTTCGCGCAATCAGCCCCAGCATTTT.

The CDR3 nucleotides are TGTGCCAGCAGTCTTAGACAGAAGAATGAAAAACTGTTTTTT. Translated, it gives CASSLRQKNEKLFF. The rearrangement links TRBV6-1 to TRBJ1-4; D is perhaps TRBD1 (5 bases). Trimming removed 5 bases at V and 5 bases at J, with 12 bases between. CDR1 and CDR2 (germline): MNHNS, SASEGT. The CDR3 consists of 14 residues.